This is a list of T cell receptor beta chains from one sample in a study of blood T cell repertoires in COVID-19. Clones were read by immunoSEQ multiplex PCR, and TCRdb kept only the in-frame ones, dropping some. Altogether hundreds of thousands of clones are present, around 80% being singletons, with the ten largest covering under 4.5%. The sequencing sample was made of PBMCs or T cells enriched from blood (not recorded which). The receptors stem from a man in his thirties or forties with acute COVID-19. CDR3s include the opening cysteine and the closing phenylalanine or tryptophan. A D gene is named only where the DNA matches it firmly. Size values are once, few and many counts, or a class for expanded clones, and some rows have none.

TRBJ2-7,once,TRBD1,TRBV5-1,TGCGCCAGCAGCCCGGACAGGGAGGCGGGCGAGCAGTACTTC,CASSPDREAGEQYF
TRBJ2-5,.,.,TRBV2,TGTGCCAGAGGGTTAAGCGGCACCTCTACCCGGGGGCAGTACTTC,CARGLSGTSTRGQYF
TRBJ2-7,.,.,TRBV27,TGTGCCAGCAGCCCGGGACACGGACCCTACGAGCAGTACTTC,CASSPGHGPYEQYF
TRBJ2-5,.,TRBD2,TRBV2,TGTGCCAGTGGGGAGGGACTAAGCATCCAAGAGACCCAGTACTTC,CASGEGLSIQETQYF
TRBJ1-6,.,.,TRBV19,TGTGCCAGTAGCGGAGGTAGCTCCTATAATTCACCCCTCCACTTT,CASSGGSSYNSPLHF
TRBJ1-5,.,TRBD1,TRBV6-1,TGTGCCAGCAGTGGGGACAGGGCGCGGCCCCAGCATTTT,CASSGDRARPQHF
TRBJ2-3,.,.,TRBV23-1,TGCGCCAGTCTCCCGATCTGGACAGAAAGCACAGATACGCAGTATTTT,CASLPIWTESTDTQYF
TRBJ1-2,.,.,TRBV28,TGTGCCAGCGGTGGGGGGGTTAACTATGGCTACACCTTC,CASGGGVNYGYTF
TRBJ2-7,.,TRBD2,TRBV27,TGTGCCAGCGGCCAAGTAGCTAGCGGTGTCAAGGAGCAGTACTTC,CASGQVASGVKEQYF
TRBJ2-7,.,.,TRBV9,TGTGCCAGCAGCCCAACAGGTTATCCCTACGAGCAGTACTTC,CASSPTGYPYEQYF
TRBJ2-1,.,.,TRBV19,TGTGCCAGCTCGGGGTATCCGACACACTGGCCGTTCTTC,CASSGYPTHWPFF
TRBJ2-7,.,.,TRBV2,TGTGCCAGCAGTCCCGTGGACCCATCGGGGAATTACGAGCAGTACTTC,CASSPVDPSGNYEQYF
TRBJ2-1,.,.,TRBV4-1,TGCGCCAGCAGCCAAGACCCAGGGCACTCCTACAATGAGCAGTTCTTC,CASSQDPGHSYNEQFF
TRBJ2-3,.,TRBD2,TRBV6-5,TGTGCCAGCAGTTCACTAGCGGGGGGGCGAACAGATACGCAGTATTTT,CASSSLAGGRTDTQYF
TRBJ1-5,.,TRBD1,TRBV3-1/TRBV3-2,TGTGCCAGCAGCACACCCTGGGACAGGGTGTATATCAATAGCAATCAGCCCCAGCATTTT,CASSTPWDRVYINSNQPQHF
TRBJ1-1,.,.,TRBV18,TGTGCCAGCTCACCACCGGGACAAAGGGCTTTCTTT,CASSPPGQRAFF
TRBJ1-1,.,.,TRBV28,TGTGCCAGCAGCTGGACACTGGGTGGAGCTTTCTTT,CASSWTLGGAFF
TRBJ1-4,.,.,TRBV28,TGTGCCAGTGGACGGGCAGAGGGAAAACTGTTTTTT,CASGRAEGKLFF
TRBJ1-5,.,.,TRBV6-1,TGTGCCAGCAGTGAAAGGAGCAGGGCTCAGCCCCAGCATTTT,CASSERSRAQPQHF
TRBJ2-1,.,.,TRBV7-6,TGTGCCAGCAGCTCTCTCGGACTGCACAATGAGCAGTTCTTC,CASSSLGLHNEQFF
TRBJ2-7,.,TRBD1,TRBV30,TGTGCCTGGAGTGCGGACGCAGGGGACAGGTTCGAGCAGTACTTC,CAWSADAGDRFEQYF
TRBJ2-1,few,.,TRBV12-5,TGTGCTAGTGGTTTGGTAGTCAGGGTAGCCCCCGATGAGCAGTTCTTC,CASGLVVRVAPDEQFF
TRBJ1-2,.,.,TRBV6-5,TGTGCCAGCAGACAGGGAAGCACTAACTATGGCTACACCTTC,CASRQGSTNYGYTF
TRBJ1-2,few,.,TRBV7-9,TGTGCCAGCAGCTTAGCGACAGTCTATGGCTACACCTTC,CASSLATVYGYTF
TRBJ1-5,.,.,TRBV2,TGTGCCAGCAGCCTGGGGACACCTAATCAGCCCCAGCATTTT,CASSLGTPNQPQHF
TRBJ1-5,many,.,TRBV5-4,TGTGCCAGCAGCTTACCGGGACAAAATCAGCCCCAGCATTTT,CASSLPGQNQPQHF
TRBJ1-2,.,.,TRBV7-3,TGTGCCAGCAGCCCCACGCCGACATCGTATGGCTACACCTTC,CASSPTPTSYGYTF
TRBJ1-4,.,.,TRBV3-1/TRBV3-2,TGTGCCAGCAGCCAAGGACTTTCGGGAAATGAAAAACTGTTTTTT,CASSQGLSGNEKLFF
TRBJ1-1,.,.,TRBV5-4,TGTGCCAGCAGCTTGGACAGGGTGAACACTGAAGCTTTCTTT,CASSLDRVNTEAFF
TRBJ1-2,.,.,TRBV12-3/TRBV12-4,TGTGCCAGCAGCTGGCCGGGGTCGGCCGGCTACACCTTC,CASSWPGSAGYTF
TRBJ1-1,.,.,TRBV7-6,TGTGCCAGCAGCCCCCCTCAGGGAACGAACACTGAAGCTTTCTTT,CASSPPQGTNTEAFF
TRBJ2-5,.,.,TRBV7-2,TGTGCCAGCAGCCCCCTTCGGGGAGGTGAGGAGACCCAGTACTTC,CASSPLRGGEETQYF
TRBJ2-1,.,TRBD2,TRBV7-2,TGTGCCAGCAGCTTAGGGGGGGGTAGGCCGAAGGATGAGCAGTTCTTC,CASSLGGGRPKDEQFF
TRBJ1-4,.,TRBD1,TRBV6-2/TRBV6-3,TGTGCCAGCAGCCCCCGGACAGGGGTTAATGAAAAACTGTTTTTT,CASSPRTGVNEKLFF
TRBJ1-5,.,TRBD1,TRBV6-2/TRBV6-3,TGTGCCAGCAGTTCCCCTTGGACAGGGCGTAGCAATCAGCCCCAGCATTTT,CASSSPWTGRSNQPQHF
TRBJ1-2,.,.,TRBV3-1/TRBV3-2,TGTGCCAGCAGCCAAGGAACGGGGGGCTACACCTTC,CASSQGTGGYTF
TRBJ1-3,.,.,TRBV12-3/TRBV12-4,TGTGCCACCTCACAGGCCTCTGGAAACACCATATATTTT,CATSQASGNTIYF
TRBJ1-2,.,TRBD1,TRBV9,TGTGCCAGCAGCGCCTCCGGGACAGGGATCTATGGCTACACCTTC,CASSASGTGIYGYTF
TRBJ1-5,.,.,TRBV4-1,TGCGCCAGCAGCCTAATACAGGGAAGTGGTCAGCCCCAGCATTTT,CASSLIQGSGQPQHF
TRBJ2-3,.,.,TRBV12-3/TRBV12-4,TGTGCCAGCAGCCAGACAGATACGCAGTATTTT,CASSQTDTQYF
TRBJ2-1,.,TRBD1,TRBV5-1,TGCGCCAGCAGCTCCGGGACAGGCGCCTACAATGAGCAGTTCTTC,CASSSGTGAYNEQFF
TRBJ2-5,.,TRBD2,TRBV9,TGTGCCAGCAGCGTAGGGGGGGGGACCCAGTACTTC,CASSVGGGTQYF
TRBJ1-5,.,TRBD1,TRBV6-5,TGTGCCAGCAGCACGACAGGAGGGGGCAAGCCCCAGCATTTT,CASSTTGGGKPQHF
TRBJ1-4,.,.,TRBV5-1,TGCGCCAGCAGCTTGGGGCAGGGCAATGAAAAACTGTTTTTT,CASSLGQGNEKLFF